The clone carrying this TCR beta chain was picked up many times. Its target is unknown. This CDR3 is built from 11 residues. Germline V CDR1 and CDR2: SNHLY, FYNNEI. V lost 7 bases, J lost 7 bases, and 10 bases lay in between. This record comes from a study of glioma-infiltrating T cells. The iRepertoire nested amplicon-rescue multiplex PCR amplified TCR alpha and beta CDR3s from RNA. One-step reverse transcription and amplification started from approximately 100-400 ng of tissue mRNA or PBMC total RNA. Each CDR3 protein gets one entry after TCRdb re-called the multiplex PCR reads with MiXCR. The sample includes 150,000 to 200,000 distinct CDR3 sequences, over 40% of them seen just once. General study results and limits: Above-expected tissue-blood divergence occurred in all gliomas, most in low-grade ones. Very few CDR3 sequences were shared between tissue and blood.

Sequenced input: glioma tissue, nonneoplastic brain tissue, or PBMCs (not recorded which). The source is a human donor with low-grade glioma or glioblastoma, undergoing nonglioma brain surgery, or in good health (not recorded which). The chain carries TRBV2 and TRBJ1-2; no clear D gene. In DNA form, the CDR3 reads TGTGCCAGCAAAAGCTCTCGTGGCTACACCTTC. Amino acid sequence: CASKSSRGYTF.